This T cell receptor beta chain comes out of a study of PD-1 blockade in mismatch repair-deficient tumors. This table comes from immunoSEQ multiplex PCR, and its TCRdb copy is limited to in-frame clones, with some not included. The sample yields about 9,200 clones, less than 90% seen once. On this clone: Antigen: not known.

Time point here: roughly 11-day in vitro stimulation with candidate mutation-associated neoantigen peptide 1. This CDR3 is 15 amino acids long. Germline V CDR1 and CDR2: LNHNV, YYDKDF (reference sequence). V lost 4 bases and J 2 bases, leaving 14 bases between the germline ends. This chain connects TRBV15 to TRBJ1-1; TRBD1 is a possible D gene (5 bases). Sequenced material: cells cultured in vitro, taken from a patient treated with pembrolizumab. The sequence was obtained from an adult with mismatch repair-deficient cancer. CDR3 in DNA: TGTGCCACCAGCACCCGACGGGGGTACAACACTGAAGCTTTCTTT. Amino acid sequence: CATSTRRGYNTEAFF.